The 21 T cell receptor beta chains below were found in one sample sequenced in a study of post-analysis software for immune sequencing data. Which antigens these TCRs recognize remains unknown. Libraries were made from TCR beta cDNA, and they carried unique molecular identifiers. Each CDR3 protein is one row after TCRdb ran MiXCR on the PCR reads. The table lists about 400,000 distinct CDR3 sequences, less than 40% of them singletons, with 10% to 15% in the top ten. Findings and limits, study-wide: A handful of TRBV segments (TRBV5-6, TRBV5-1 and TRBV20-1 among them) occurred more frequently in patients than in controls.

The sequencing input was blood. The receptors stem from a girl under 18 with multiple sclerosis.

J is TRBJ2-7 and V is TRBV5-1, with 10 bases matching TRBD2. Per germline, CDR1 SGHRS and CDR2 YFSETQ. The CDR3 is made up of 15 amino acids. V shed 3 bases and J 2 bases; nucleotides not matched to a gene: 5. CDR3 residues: CASSSTSGEAYEQYF. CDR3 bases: TGCGCCAGCAGCTCCACTAGCGGGGAAGCCTACGAGCAGTACTTC.

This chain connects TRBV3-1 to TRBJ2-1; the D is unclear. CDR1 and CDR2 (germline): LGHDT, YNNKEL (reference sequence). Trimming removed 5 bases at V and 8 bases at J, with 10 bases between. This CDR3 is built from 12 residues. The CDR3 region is CASSLNSDEQFF. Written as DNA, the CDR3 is TGTGCCAGCAGCTTAAACAGCGATGAGCAGTTCTTC.

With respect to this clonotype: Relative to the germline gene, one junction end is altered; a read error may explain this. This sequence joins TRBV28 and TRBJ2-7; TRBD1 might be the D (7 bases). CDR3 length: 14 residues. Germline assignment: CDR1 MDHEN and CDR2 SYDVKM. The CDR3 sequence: CPSSFSAGGYEQYF. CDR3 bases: TGTCCCAGCAGTTTCTCGGCAGGGGGGTACGAGCAGTACTTC.

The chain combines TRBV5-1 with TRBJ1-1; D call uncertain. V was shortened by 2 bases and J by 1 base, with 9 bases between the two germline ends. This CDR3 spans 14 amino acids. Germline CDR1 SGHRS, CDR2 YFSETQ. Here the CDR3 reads CASSFESSNTEAFF. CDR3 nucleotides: TGCGCCAGCAGCTTCGAGAGTTCGAACACTGAAGCTTTCTTT.

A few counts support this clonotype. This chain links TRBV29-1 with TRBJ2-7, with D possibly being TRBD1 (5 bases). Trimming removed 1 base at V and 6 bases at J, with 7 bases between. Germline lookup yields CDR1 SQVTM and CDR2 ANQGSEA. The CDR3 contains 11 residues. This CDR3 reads CSVEGQGEQYF. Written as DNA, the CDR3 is TGCAGCGTTGAAGGGCAGGGCGAGCAGTACTTC.

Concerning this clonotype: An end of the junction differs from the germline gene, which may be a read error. DNA of the CDR3: TGCGCCAGCAGCTTGTGGCAGGGAGAGACCCAGTACTTC. Protein product: CASSLWQGETQYF. The chain carries TRBV5-4 and TRBJ2-7; tentatively, D is TRBD1 (5 bases). The J call could be wrong; TRBJ2-5 is a better fit for the DNA end. This CDR3 has 13 residues. Germline values: CDR1 SGHNT, CDR2 YYREEE (reference sequence).

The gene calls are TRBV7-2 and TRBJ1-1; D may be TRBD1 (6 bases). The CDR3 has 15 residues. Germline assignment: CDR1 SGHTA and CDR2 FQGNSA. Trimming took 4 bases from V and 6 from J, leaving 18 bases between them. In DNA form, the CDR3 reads TGTGCCAGCAGCTCAGAAGTGGGGAGGGGGGCTGAAGCTTTCTTT. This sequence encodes CASSSEVGRGAEAFF. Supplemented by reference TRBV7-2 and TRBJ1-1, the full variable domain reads GAGVSQSPSNKVTEKGKDVELRCDPISGHTALYWYRQSLGQGLEFLIYFQGNSAPDKSGLPSDRFSAERTGGSVSTLTIQRTQQEDSAVYLCASSSEVGRGAEAFFGQGTRLTVV.

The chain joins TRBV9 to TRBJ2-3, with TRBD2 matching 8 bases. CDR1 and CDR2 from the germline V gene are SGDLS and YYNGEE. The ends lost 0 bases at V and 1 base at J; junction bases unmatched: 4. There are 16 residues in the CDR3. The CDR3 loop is CASSVAGRGGTDTQYF. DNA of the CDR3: TGTGCCAGCAGCGTAGCAGGGCGGGGGGGCACAGATACGCAGTATTTT.

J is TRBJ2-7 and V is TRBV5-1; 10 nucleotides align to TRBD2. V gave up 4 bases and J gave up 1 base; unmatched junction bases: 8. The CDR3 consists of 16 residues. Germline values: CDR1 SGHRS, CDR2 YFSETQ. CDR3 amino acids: CASSRAGGKISYEQYF. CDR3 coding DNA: TGCGCCAGCAGCCGAGCGGGGGGGAAGATATCCTACGAGCAGTACTTC.

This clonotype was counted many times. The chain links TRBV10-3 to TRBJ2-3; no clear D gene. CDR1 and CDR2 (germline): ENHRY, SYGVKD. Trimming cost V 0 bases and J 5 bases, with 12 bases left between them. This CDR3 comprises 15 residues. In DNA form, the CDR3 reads TGTGCCATCAGTGAGTCGAACAGCGCCATAGATACGCAGTATTTT. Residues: CAISESNSAIDTQYF.

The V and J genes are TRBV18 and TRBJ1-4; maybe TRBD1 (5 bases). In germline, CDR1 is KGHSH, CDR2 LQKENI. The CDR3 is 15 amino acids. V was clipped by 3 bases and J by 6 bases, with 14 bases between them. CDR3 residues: CASSPLAGGDEKLFF. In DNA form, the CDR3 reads TGTGCCAGCTCACCGCTCGCAGGAGGGGATGAAAAACTGTTTTTT.

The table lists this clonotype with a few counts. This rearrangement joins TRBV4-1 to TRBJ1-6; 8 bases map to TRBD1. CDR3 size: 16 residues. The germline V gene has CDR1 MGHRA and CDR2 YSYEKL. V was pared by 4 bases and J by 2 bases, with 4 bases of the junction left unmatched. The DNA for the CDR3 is TGCGCCAGCAGCCCGGGGACAGGCCCCTATAATTCACCCCTCCACTTT. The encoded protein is CASSPGTGPYNSPLHF.

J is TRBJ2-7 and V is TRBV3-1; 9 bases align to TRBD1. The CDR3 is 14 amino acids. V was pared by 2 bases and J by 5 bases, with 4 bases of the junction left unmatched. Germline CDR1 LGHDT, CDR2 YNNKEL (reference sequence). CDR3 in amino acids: CASSQFGTGNEQYF. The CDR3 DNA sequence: TGTGCCAGCAGCCAATTCGGGACAGGGAACGAGCAGTACTTC.

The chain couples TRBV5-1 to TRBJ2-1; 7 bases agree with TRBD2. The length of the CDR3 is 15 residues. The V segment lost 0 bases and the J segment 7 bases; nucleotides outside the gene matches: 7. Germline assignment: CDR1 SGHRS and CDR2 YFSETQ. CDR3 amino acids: CASSLVREGGNEQFF. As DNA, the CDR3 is TGCGCCAGCAGCTTGGTAAGGGAGGGAGGGAATGAGCAGTTCTTC.

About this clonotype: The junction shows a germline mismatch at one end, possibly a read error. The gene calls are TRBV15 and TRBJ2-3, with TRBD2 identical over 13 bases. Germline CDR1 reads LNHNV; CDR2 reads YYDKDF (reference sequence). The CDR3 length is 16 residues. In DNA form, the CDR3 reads TGTGCCACCAGCGTCGGACTAGCGGGGGTATCAGATATGCAGTATTTT. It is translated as CATSVGLAGVSDMQYF.

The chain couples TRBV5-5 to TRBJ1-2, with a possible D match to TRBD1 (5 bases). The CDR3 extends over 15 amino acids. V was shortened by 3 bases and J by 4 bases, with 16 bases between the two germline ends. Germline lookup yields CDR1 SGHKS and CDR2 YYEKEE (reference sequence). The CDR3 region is CASSSRQGRGYGYTF. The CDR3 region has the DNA TGTGCCAGCAGCTCCAGGCAGGGCCGGGGCTATGGCTACACCTTC. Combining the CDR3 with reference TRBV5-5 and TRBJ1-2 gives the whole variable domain DAGVTQSPTHLIKTRGQQVTLRCSPISGHKSVSWYQQVLGQGPQFIFQYYEKEERGRGNFPDRFSARQFPNYSSELNVNALLLGDSALYLCASSSRQGRGYGYTFGSGTRLTVV.

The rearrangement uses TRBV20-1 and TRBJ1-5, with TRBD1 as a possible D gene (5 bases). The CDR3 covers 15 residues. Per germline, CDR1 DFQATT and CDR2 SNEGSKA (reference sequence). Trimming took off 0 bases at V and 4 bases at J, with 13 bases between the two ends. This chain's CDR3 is CSAREGGGANQPQHF. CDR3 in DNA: TGCAGTGCTAGAGAGGGTGGGGGTGCGAATCAGCCCCAGCATTTT.

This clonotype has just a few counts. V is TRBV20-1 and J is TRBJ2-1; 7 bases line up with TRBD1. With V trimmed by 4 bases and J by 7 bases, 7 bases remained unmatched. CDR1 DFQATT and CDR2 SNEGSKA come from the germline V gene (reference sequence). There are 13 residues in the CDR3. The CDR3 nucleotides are TGCAGTGCTACCTCAGGGGGTTTGAATGAGCAGTTCTTC. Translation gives CSATSGGLNEQFF.

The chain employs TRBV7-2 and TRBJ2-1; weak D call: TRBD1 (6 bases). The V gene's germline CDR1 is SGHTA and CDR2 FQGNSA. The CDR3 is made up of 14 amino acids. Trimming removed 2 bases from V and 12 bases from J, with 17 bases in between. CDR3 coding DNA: TGTGCCAGCAGCTTAAAGAGGCAGGGGAGTGTGCAGTTCTTC. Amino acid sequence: CASSLKRQGSVQFF.

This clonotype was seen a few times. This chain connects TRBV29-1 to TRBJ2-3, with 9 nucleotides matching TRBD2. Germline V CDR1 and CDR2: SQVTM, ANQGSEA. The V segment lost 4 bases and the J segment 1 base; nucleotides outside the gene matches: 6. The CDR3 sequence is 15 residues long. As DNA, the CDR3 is TGCAGCGTTGGAGAGGTAGCGGGGGGCACAGATACGCAGTATTTT. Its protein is CSVGEVAGGTDTQYF.

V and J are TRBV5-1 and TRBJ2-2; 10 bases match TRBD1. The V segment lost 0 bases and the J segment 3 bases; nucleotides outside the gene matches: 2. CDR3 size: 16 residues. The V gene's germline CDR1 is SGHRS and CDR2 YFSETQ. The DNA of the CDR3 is TGCGCCAGCAGCTTGGGGGACAGGGGATACACCGGGGAGCTGTTTTTT. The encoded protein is CASSLGDRGYTGELFF. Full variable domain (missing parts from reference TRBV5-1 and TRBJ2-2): KAGVTQTPRYLIKTRGQQVTLSCSPISGHRSVSWYQQTPGQGLQFLFEYFSETQRNKGNFPGRFSGRQFSNSRSEMNVSTLELGDSALYLCASSLGDRGYTGELFFGEGSRLTVL.